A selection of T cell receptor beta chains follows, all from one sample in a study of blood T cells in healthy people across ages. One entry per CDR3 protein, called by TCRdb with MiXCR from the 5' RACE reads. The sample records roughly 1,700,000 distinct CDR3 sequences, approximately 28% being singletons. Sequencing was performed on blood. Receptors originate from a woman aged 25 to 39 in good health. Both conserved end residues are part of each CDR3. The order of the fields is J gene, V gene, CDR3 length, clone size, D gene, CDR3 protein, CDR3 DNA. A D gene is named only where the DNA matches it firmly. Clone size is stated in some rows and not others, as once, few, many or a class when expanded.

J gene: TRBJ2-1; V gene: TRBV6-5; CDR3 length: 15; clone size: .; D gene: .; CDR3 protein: CASTRLGLPYNEQFF; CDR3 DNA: TGTGCCAGCACCAGACTGGGACTCCCATACAATGAGCAGTTCTTC
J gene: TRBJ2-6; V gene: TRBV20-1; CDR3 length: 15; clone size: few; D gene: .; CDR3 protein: CSAKTTGPAANVLTF; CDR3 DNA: TGCAGTGCAAAAACCACGGGCCCCGCGGCCAACGTCCTGACTTTC
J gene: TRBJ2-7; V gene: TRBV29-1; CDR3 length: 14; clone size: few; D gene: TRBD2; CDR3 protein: CSVVGGRAGFEQYF; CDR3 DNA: TGCAGCGTTGTTGGCGGGAGGGCAGGTTTCGAGCAGTACTTC
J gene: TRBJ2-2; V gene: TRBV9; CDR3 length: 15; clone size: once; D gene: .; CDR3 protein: CASSVQGGDTGELFF; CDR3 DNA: TGTGCCAGCAGCGTCCAAGGAGGGGACACCGGGGAGCTGTTTTTT
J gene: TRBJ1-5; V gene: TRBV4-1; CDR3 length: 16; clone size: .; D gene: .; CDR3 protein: CASSQEGVDPSQPQHF; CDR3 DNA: TGCGCCAGCAGCCAAGAGGGTGTGGACCCAAGTCAGCCCCAGCATTTT
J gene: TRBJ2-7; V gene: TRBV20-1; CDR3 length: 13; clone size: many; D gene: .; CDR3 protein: CSARAAASYEQYF; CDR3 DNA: TGCAGTGCTAGAGCGGCGGCCTCCTACGAGCAGTACTTC
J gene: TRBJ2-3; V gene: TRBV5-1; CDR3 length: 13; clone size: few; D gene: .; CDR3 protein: CASSLVRLGTQYF; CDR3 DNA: TGCGCCAGCAGCTTGGTCCGGCTCGGTACGCAGTATTTT
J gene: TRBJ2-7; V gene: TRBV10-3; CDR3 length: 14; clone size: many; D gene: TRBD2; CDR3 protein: CAISTSGRAYEQYF; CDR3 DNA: TGTGCCATCAGCACTAGCGGGAGGGCCTACGAGCAGTACTTC
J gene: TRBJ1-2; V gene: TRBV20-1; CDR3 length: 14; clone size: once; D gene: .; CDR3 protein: CSASGPTYEYGYTF; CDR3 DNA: TGCAGTGCTTCCGGCCCCACTTATGAATATGGCTACACCTTC
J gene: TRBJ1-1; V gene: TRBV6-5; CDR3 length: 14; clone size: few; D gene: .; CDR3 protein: CASRGAVGYTEAFF; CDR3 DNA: TGTGCCAGCAGAGGGGCGGTTGGGTACACTGAAGCTTTCTTT
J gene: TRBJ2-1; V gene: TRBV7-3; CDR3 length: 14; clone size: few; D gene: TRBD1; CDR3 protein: CASSRDRGLHEQFF; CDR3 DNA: TGTGCCAGCAGCCGGGACAGGGGGCTACATGAGCAGTTCTTC
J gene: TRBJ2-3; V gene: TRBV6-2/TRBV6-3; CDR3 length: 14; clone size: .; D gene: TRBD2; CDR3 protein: CASSPTGRVDTQYF; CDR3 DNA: TGTGCCAGCAGTCCTACCGGGAGGGTAGATACGCAGTATTTT
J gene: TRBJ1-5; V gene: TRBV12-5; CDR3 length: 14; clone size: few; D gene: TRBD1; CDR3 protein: CASGWDRTAQPQHF; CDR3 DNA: TGTGCTAGTGGTTGGGACAGAACGGCTCAGCCCCAGCATTTT